One T cell receptor beta chain is described in this entry. Its antigen is not known. The CDR3 runs 11 residues. In germline, CDR1 is SGHRS, CDR2 YFSETQ. Trimming took off 0 bases at V and 4 bases at J, with 2 bases between the two ends. Clones were sequenced by immunoSEQ multiplex PCR, and TCRdb holds only the in-frame ones, with some missing. The profile shows some 110,000 clones, more than 85% of them singletons. The entry originates in a study of T cell responses to AZD1222 COVID-19 vaccine. General study findings and limits: Recipients of two AZD1222 doses showed rising Spike-specific TCR breadth and depth. The study sampled repertoires only after the peak T cell response.

The sequencing here drew on peripheral blood, taken on day 0 of AZD1222 vaccination. This receptor was taken from an adult in good health. The J gene is TRBJ2-7, the V gene TRBV5-1; no clear D gene. CDR3 nucleotides: TGCGCCAGCAGCTTGGGGTACGAGCAGTACTTC. Translated, it gives CASSLGYEQYF. Supplemented by reference TRBV5-1 and TRBJ2-7, the full variable domain reads KAGVTQTPRYLIKTRGQQVTLSCSPISGHRSVSWYQQTPGQGLQFLFEYFSETQRNKGNFPGRFSGRQFSNSRSEMNVSTLELGDSALYLCASSLGYEQYFGPGTRLTVT.